What follows are 19 T cell receptor beta chains derived from one specimen sequenced in a study of regulatory T cells in long-lasting Graves disease. Time point denoted: newly diagnosed GD, antithyroid drugs for less than 3 months. Preparation of the TCR library used RNA extracted from PBMCs. HTBI primers from iRepertoire and Arm-PCR of CDR3 regions yielded the TCR beta libraries. TCRdb called the multiplex PCR reads again in MiXCR, with one record for every CDR3 protein. This sample has roughly 500,000 distinct CDR3 sequences, with 11% to 15% found just once. The same data also contributed to another study, on T cells in Graves' hyperthyroidism and ophthalmopathy.

The sample consisted of peripheral blood mononuclear cells (PBMCs), taken at new diagnosis, from a patient treated with antithyroid drugs. These receptors were collected from a woman between 50 and 59 years old with Graves disease.

V is TRBV27 and J is TRBJ2-7, with TRBD1 matching 12 bases. The CDR3 has 15 amino acids. Looked up from germline, CDR1 is MNHEY and CDR2 is SMNVEV (reference sequence). Trimming took 6 bases from V and 3 from J; bases not matched to a gene: 6. CDR3 bases: TGTGCCAGCAGGGGGGGACAGGGGGCATTCTACGAGCAGTACTTC. Protein: CASRGGQGAFYEQYF.

The chain recombines TRBV5-1 with TRBJ2-7; D may be TRBD2 (6 bases). V dropped 0 bases and J dropped 5 bases, with 15 bases sitting between them. Germline V gives CDR1 SGHRS, CDR2 YFSETQ. This CDR3 comprises 15 residues. The DNA for the CDR3 is TGCGCCAGCAGCTTGGGAGTGACTAGTCCCCACGAGCAGTACTTC. Residues: CASSLGVTSPHEQYF.

This clonotype was observed at least ten times. The chain joins TRBV24-1 to TRBJ1-2; TRBD1 matches at 7 bases. This CDR3 has 14 amino acids. CDR1 is KGHDR and CDR2 is SFDVKD in the germline V gene. With 3 bases clipped from V and 3 bases from J, the junction kept 3 bases outside the gene matches. CDR3 DNA sequence: TGTGCCACCAGTGATCTCGGGACAGACTATGGCTACACCTTC. Amino acids: CATSDLGTDYGYTF.

This clonotype was detected a few times. The chain employs TRBV15 and TRBJ2-7; 9 bases line up with TRBD2. This CDR3 is built from 16 residues. Germline assignment: CDR1 LNHNV and CDR2 YYDKDF (reference sequence). V lost 0 bases and J lost 6; bases outside the gene matches: 9. This CDR3 reads CATSRDRAGGPAEQYF. CDR3 sequence (DNA): TGTGCCACCAGCAGAGATCGGGCGGGAGGGCCGGCCGAGCAGTACTTC. Variable domain in full (rest from reference TRBV15 and TRBJ2-7): DAMVIQNPRYQVTQFGKPVTLSCSQTLNHNVMYWYQQKSSQAPKLLFHYYDKDFNNEADTPDNFQSRRPNTSFCFLDIRSPGLGDTAMYLCATSRDRAGGPAEQYFGPGTRLTVT.

This clonotype occurred a few times. The V and J genes are TRBV6-2 or TRBV6-3 and TRBJ1-1, with TRBD1 as a possible D gene (5 bases). Germline CDR1 and CDR2: MNHEY and SVGEGT. This CDR3 has 13 amino acids. Trimming removed 6 bases at V and 5 bases at J, with 13 bases between. The CDR3 protein is CASSLQVMTEAFF. Here the CDR3 DNA reads TGTGCCAGCAGCCTACAGGTGATGACTGAAGCTTTCTTT.

This clonotype came up once. The conserved final phenylalanine or tryptophan is absent from the CDR3, which likely points to a read error. V is TRBV29-1 and J is TRBJ2-7; D is uncertain. The V gene's germline CDR1 is SQVTM and CDR2 ANQGSEA. Between the trimmed V and J ends, which lost 7 bases and 5 bases, there was a span of 15 bases. The CDR3 runs to 12 residues. The CDR3 here is CSAESDADEQYS. The DNA of the CDR3 is TGCAGCGCCGAATCGGACGCCGACGAGCAGTACTCC.

There are a few counts of this clonotype. The chain combines TRBV3-1 with TRBJ2-4, with 9 bases lining up with TRBD1. The CDR3 covers 16 residues. J lost 0 bases, V lost 3 bases, and 3 bases had no gene match. Germline V gene data show CDR1 as LGHDT and CDR2 as YNNKEL (reference sequence). CDR3 DNA: TGTGCCAGCAGCCACCTGGACAGGGGAGCCAAAAACATTCAGTACTTC. It encodes CASSHLDRGAKNIQYF.

This clonotype has at least ten counts. The V gene is TRBV9, the J gene TRBJ2-1; D may be TRBD1 (5 bases). CDR3 length: 15 residues. CDR1 and CDR2 (germline): SGDLS, YYNGEE. Trimming took off 0 bases at V and 5 bases at J, with 12 bases between the two ends. CDR3 sequence: CASSVDGAWDNEQFF. DNA for the CDR3: TGTGCCAGCAGCGTAGATGGGGCCTGGGACAATGAGCAGTTCTTC. The full variable domain, rest sourced from reference TRBV9 and TRBJ2-1, is DSGVTQTPKHLITATGQRVTLRCSPRSGDLSVYWYQQSLDQGLQFLIQYYNGEERAKGNILERFSAQQFPDLHSELNLSSLELGDSALYFCASSVDGAWDNEQFFGPGTRLTVL.

This clonotype has just a few counts. The V and J genes are TRBV20-1 and TRBJ2-7; TRBD2 agrees at 16 bases. Germline lookup yields CDR1 DFQATT and CDR2 SNEGSKA (reference sequence). V trimming: 3 bases; J trimming: 3 bases; junction bases outside the gene matches: 5. The CDR3 spans 16 residues. The CDR3 sequence: CSARGLAGGPDYEQYF. CDR3 coding DNA: TGCAGTGCTAGGGGACTAGCGGGAGGGCCCGACTACGAGCAGTACTTC.

Judged by abundance, this clonotype is medium-sized (0.01 to 0.1%). The chain links TRBV3-1 to TRBJ2-7; D is ambiguous. There are 12 residues in the CDR3. V was clipped by 3 bases and J by 4 bases, with 7 bases between them. Per the germline V gene, CDR1 is LGHDT and CDR2 is YNNKEL (reference sequence). CDR3 in DNA: TGTGCCAGCAGCCACGGAGATTACGAGCAGTACTTC. Its protein is CASSHGDYEQYF.

The J gene is TRBJ2-5, the V gene TRBV4-1; weak D call: TRBD1 (7 bases). V was cut by 1 base and J by 2 bases, with 20 bases left in between. Germline V gene data show CDR1 as MGHRA and CDR2 as YSYEKL. This CDR3 has 18 residues. In DNA, the CDR3 is TGCGCCAGCAGCCAAGGGAGGGCGAGGGGGCCGCCTCAAGAGACCCAGTACTTC. Protein sequence: CASSQGRARGPPQETQYF.

This clonotype has only a few counts. The chain has TRBV5-4 and TRBJ2-5; 11 bases are shared with TRBD2. Germline V gene data show CDR1 as SGHNT and CDR2 as YYREEE (reference sequence). J was trimmed by 5 bases and V by 4 bases; bases with no gene match: 16. The CDR3 is 18 amino acids. CDR3 loop: CASSPILASGRRKETQYF. In nucleotides, the CDR3 is TGTGCCAGCAGCCCTATCTTGGCTAGCGGGAGGAGGAAGGAGACCCAGTACTTC.

V gene TRBV2 combines with J gene TRBJ2-6, with a weak D call TRBD1 (5 bases). Trimming took 2 bases from V and 4 from J, leaving 12 bases between them. The CDR3 has 16 residues. Germline loops: CDR1 SNHLY, CDR2 FYNNEI. CDR3 sequence reads: CASSEQGLSGANVLTF. Here the CDR3 DNA reads TGTGCCAGCAGTGAACAGGGCCTCTCGGGGGCCAACGTCCTGACTTTC. Supplemented by reference TRBV2 and TRBJ2-6, the full variable domain reads EPEVTQTPSHQVTQMGQEVILRCVPISNHLYFYWYRQILGQKVEFLVSFYNNEISEKSEIFDDQFSVERPDGSNFTLKIRSTKLEDSAMYFCASSEQGLSGANVLTFGAGSRLTVL.

In its sample, this clonotype was seen many times. The V and J genes are TRBV5-1 and TRBJ2-7; D might be TRBD1 (6 bases). The germline V gene has CDR1 SGHRS and CDR2 YFSETQ. V dropped 1 base and J dropped 0 bases, with 8 bases sitting between them. The CDR3 spans 14 residues. CDR3 DNA: TGCGCCAGCAGCTTGACAGGGCTCTCCTACGAGCAGTACTTC. It codes for CASSLTGLSYEQYF.

This clonotype appeared many times. The V call is TRBV30, the J call TRBJ2-1, with 9 bases identical to TRBD1. The J call is in doubt because the DNA end fits TRBJ2-5 better. CDR1 GTSNPN and CDR2 SVGIG come from the germline V gene (reference sequence). CDR3 length: 17 residues. DNA of the CDR3: TGTGCCTGGAGCTCCAGCGCGAGGACAGGGGACCAAGAGACCCAGTACTTC. Protein: CAWSSSARTGDQETQYF.

The sample holds many counts of this clonotype. The chain combines TRBV7-9 with TRBJ2-1; 9 positions agree with TRBD1. V lost 7 bases to trimming and J lost 4 bases; unmatched junction nucleotides: 8. The length of the CDR3 is 15 residues. CDR1 is SEHNR and CDR2 is FQNEAQ in the germline V gene (reference sequence). CDR3 DNA: TGTGCCAGCACCAGGACAGGGGTGACATACAATGAGCAGTTCTTC. Amino acid sequence: CASTRTGVTYNEQFF.

The gene calls are TRBV20-1 and TRBJ1-1, with D possibly matching TRBD1 (5 bases). V lost 5 bases and J lost 2, with 12 bases in between. Germline assignment: CDR1 DFQATT and CDR2 SNEGSKA (reference sequence). This CDR3 is built from 13 residues. The CDR3 loop is CSASGLLNTEAFF. DNA for the CDR3: TGCAGTGCTTCGGGACTTCTTAACACTGAAGCTTTCTTT.

Remarks on this clonotype: The likely explanation is a read error, given a far larger clone one base away. The CDR3 DNA reads TGTGCCAGCAGCCAAGCCCAGGGGTATGCCTACGAGCAGTTCTTC. Encoded protein: CASSQAQGYAYEQFF. J is TRBJ2-1 and V is TRBV3-1, with D tentatively TRBD1 (6 bases). Germline lookup yields CDR1 LGHDT and CDR2 YNNKEL (reference sequence). CDR3 length equals 15 residues. Deletions cut 1 base from V and 10 bases from J, with 17 bases between.

This chain uses TRBV20-1 with TRBJ2-7; 7 nucleotides line up with TRBD2. V was pared by 6 bases and J by 4 bases, with 9 bases of the junction left unmatched. Germline-derived CDR1 and CDR2 are DFQATT and SNEGSKA (reference sequence). The CDR3 has 13 residues. The CDR3 nucleotides read TGCAGTGCCCCTTTTGACGGGGGGTACGAGCAGTACTTC. This sequence encodes CSAPFDGGYEQYF.